This is a list of T cell receptor beta chains from one sample in a study of cytomegalovirus exposure and HLA in healthy donors. Method: immunoSEQ multiplex PCR; TCRdb's copy keeps in-frame clones and lacks some. The table lists approximately 220,000 clones, over 60% of them singletons. Input material: PBMCs. The source is a young man in good health and CMV-seronegative. Each CDR3 is given with its conserved first and last residue. The D gene is left open where the match is weak. For some rows the clone size is stated as once, few or many, or as a class when expanded; others skip it.

v_call: TRBV2
d_call: TRBD1
j_call: TRBJ1-2
clone_size: -
cdr3_aa: CASSTGQGASGYTF
cdr3_nt: TGTGCCAGCAGTACGGGACAGGGGGCGAGCGGCTACACCTTC

v_call: TRBV27
d_call: TRBD2
j_call: TRBJ2-7
clone_size: -
cdr3_aa: CASSPRAGFHNEQYF
cdr3_nt: TGTGCCAGCAGTCCTCGAGCGGGATTCCACAACGAGCAGTACTTC

v_call: TRBV27
d_call: -
j_call: TRBJ2-3
clone_size: -
cdr3_aa: CASNPLGAGGARSTDTQYF
cdr3_nt: TGTGCCAGCAATCCCTTGGGAGCGGGCGGGGCTCGTAGCACAGATACGCAGTATTTT

v_call: TRBV27
d_call: TRBD2
j_call: TRBJ2-1
clone_size: -
cdr3_aa: CASRTGTTSYNEQFF
cdr3_nt: TGTGCCAGCAGGACCGGGACTACCTCTTACAATGAGCAGTTCTTC

v_call: TRBV7-2
d_call: TRBD2
j_call: TRBJ2-5
clone_size: -
cdr3_aa: CASSLVGGVETQYF
cdr3_nt: TGTGCCAGCAGCTTGGTGGGAGGGGTGGAGACCCAGTACTTC

v_call: TRBV14
d_call: TRBD2
j_call: TRBJ2-4
clone_size: -
cdr3_aa: CASSLGTSGRGNIQYF
cdr3_nt: TGTGCCAGCAGCCTAGGGACTAGCGGGAGGGGAAACATTCAGTACTTC

v_call: TRBV7-2
d_call: -
j_call: TRBJ2-1
clone_size: -
cdr3_aa: CASTPFLTSRDNEQFF
cdr3_nt: TGTGCCAGCACCCCCTTCCTTACTAGCAGGGACAATGAGCAGTTCTTC

v_call: TRBV5-1
d_call: -
j_call: TRBJ1-1
clone_size: once
cdr3_aa: CASSLTLQQNTEAFF
cdr3_nt: TGCGCCAGCAGCTTGACTCTACAGCAGAACACTGAAGCTTTCTTT

v_call: TRBV27
d_call: -
j_call: TRBJ2-7
clone_size: -
cdr3_aa: CASRNGGSSYEQYF
cdr3_nt: TGTGCCAGCAGAAACGGCGGTAGCTCCTACGAGCAGTACTTC

v_call: TRBV7-9
d_call: TRBD2
j_call: TRBJ2-1
clone_size: -
cdr3_aa: CASSSLAGVGEQFF
cdr3_nt: TGTGCCAGCAGCTCTCTAGCGGGAGTAGGTGAGCAGTTCTTC

v_call: TRBV18
d_call: -
j_call: TRBJ2-7
clone_size: once
cdr3_aa: CASSPLTGYEQYF
cdr3_nt: TGTGCCAGCTCACCACTTACGGGCTACGAGCAGTACTTC

v_call: TRBV12-5
d_call: TRBD2
j_call: TRBJ2-2
clone_size: -
cdr3_aa: CASGLVPIRTSGRGDTGELFF
cdr3_nt: TGTGCTAGTGGTTTGGTACCAATTAGGACTAGCGGGAGGGGTGACACCGGGGAGCTGTTTTTT

v_call: TRBV11-2
d_call: TRBD1
j_call: TRBJ1-2
clone_size: -
cdr3_aa: CASSSRTGQANYGYTF
cdr3_nt: TGTGCCAGCAGCTCCCGGACAGGGCAAGCTAACTATGGCTACACCTTC

v_call: TRBV2
d_call: TRBD1
j_call: TRBJ2-7
clone_size: once
cdr3_aa: CASSEDRVAGRGQYF
cdr3_nt: TGTGCCAGCAGTGAGGACAGGGTAGCCGGGCGAGGGCAGTACTTC

v_call: TRBV2
d_call: -
j_call: TRBJ1-2
clone_size: -
cdr3_aa: CASSDLWRSAAGYTF
cdr3_nt: TGTGCCAGCAGTGATTTGTGGCGGTCGGCGGCCGGCTACACCTTC

v_call: TRBV11-2
d_call: TRBD2
j_call: TRBJ2-1
clone_size: -
cdr3_aa: CASSPPGLAYNEQFF
cdr3_nt: TGTGCCAGCAGTCCTCCGGGACTAGCTTACAATGAGCAGTTCTTC

v_call: TRBV30
d_call: -
j_call: TRBJ1-5
clone_size: -
cdr3_aa: CAWNAGEGQPQHF
cdr3_nt: TGTGCCTGGAACGCGGGAGAGGGTCAGCCCCAGCATTTT

v_call: TRBV30
d_call: -
j_call: TRBJ2-7
clone_size: -
cdr3_aa: CAWSRGSYEQYF
cdr3_nt: TGTGCCTGGAGCCGGGGCTCCTACGAGCAGTACTTC

v_call: TRBV30
d_call: TRBD2
j_call: TRBJ2-7
clone_size: once
cdr3_aa: CAWSVAGVDEQYF
cdr3_nt: TGTGCCTGGAGTGTAGCGGGGGTAGACGAGCAGTACTTC

v_call: TRBV4-1
d_call: -
j_call: TRBJ1-3
clone_size: -
cdr3_aa: CASSRGGVVFSGNTIYF
cdr3_nt: TGCGCCAGCAGCCGAGGAGGAGTGGTCTTCTCTGGAAACACCATATATTTT

v_call: TRBV5-1
d_call: TRBD2
j_call: TRBJ2-3
clone_size: -
cdr3_aa: CASSLEGSGGTDTQYF
cdr3_nt: TGCGCCAGCAGCTTGGAGGGTAGCGGGGGCACAGATACGCAGTATTTT

v_call: TRBV30
d_call: -
j_call: TRBJ1-2
clone_size: -
cdr3_aa: CAWSTSLVNYGYTF
cdr3_nt: TGTGCCTGGAGTACTTCTTTAGTAAACTATGGCTACACCTTC

v_call: TRBV5-1
d_call: TRBD1
j_call: TRBJ2-6
clone_size: -
cdr3_aa: CASVGQESSGANVLTF
cdr3_nt: TGCGCCAGCGTCGGACAGGAGAGCTCTGGGGCCAACGTCCTGACTTTC

v_call: TRBV7-9
d_call: TRBD2
j_call: TRBJ2-3
clone_size: -
cdr3_aa: CASSIGLAEDTQYF
cdr3_nt: TGTGCCAGCAGCATTGGACTAGCGGAAGATACGCAGTATTTT

v_call: TRBV7-2
d_call: -
j_call: TRBJ2-1
clone_size: -
cdr3_aa: CASSSGGRSYNEQFF
cdr3_nt: TGTGCCAGCAGCTCCGGGGGTCGTTCCTACAATGAGCAGTTCTTC

v_call: TRBV19
d_call: -
j_call: TRBJ2-1
clone_size: -
cdr3_aa: CASSISQGTYNEQFF
cdr3_nt: TGTGCCAGTAGTATTAGTCAGGGCACCTACAATGAGCAGTTCTTC

v_call: TRBV5-6
d_call: TRBD1
j_call: TRBJ1-4
clone_size: -
cdr3_aa: CASSLFTGANQEKLFF
cdr3_nt: TGTGCCAGCAGCTTGTTTACAGGGGCCAACCAAGAAAAACTGTTTTTT

v_call: TRBV27
d_call: TRBD1
j_call: TRBJ1-5
clone_size: -
cdr3_aa: CASSFKRGPGNQPQHF
cdr3_nt: TGTGCCAGCAGTTTTAAGAGGGGGCCCGGCAATCAGCCCCAGCATTTT

v_call: TRBV19
d_call: -
j_call: TRBJ2-2
clone_size: -
cdr3_aa: CASSSGGTGELFF
cdr3_nt: TGTGCCAGTAGTTCCGGGGGCACCGGGGAGCTGTTTTTT

v_call: TRBV10-3
d_call: TRBD2
j_call: TRBJ2-1
clone_size: once
cdr3_aa: CAISSPGTSGNEQFF
cdr3_nt: TGTGCCATCAGTTCCCCCGGGACTAGCGGCAATGAGCAGTTCTTC

v_call: TRBV7-8
d_call: -
j_call: TRBJ2-5
clone_size: -
cdr3_aa: CAEGPTPVEFGTQYF
cdr3_nt: TGTGCCGAGGGCCCCACTCCCGTAGAATTTGGGACCCAGTACTTC

v_call: TRBV2
d_call: -
j_call: TRBJ2-7
clone_size: -
cdr3_aa: CASSDVTRHF
cdr3_nt: TGTGCCAGCAGTGACGTTACTAGACACTTC

v_call: TRBV12-5
d_call: -
j_call: TRBJ2-5
clone_size: -
cdr3_aa: CASGPPLSKETQYF
cdr3_nt: TGTGCTAGTGGTCCCCCGCTCAGTAAAGAGACCCAGTACTTC

v_call: TRBV4-1
d_call: -
j_call: TRBJ1-1
clone_size: -
cdr3_aa: CASSGGLGRSSPLSEAFF
cdr3_nt: TGCGCCAGCAGCGGAGGCCTGGGCCGATCATCCCCCCTCTCGGAAGCTTTCTTT

v_call: TRBV4-2
d_call: TRBD1
j_call: TRBJ1-6
clone_size: -
cdr3_aa: CASSQGQGNSPLHF
cdr3_nt: TGTGCCAGCAGCCAAGGACAGGGGAATTCACCCCTCCACTTT

v_call: TRBV9
d_call: -
j_call: TRBJ2-7
clone_size: once
cdr3_aa: CASSPGTPNYEQYF
cdr3_nt: TGTGCCAGCAGCCCTGGGACTCCAAACTACGAGCAGTACTTC

v_call: TRBV2
d_call: -
j_call: TRBJ1-1
clone_size: -
cdr3_aa: CASSPGENTEAFF
cdr3_nt: TGTGCCAGCAGCCCGGGGGAAAACACTGAAGCTTTCTTT

v_call: TRBV6-5
d_call: TRBD1
j_call: TRBJ2-7
clone_size: -
cdr3_aa: CASSYTLSGGYEQYF
cdr3_nt: TGTGCCAGCAGTTACACCTTGTCAGGGGGCTACGAGCAGTACTTC

v_call: TRBV18
d_call: TRBD1
j_call: TRBJ2-7
clone_size: -
cdr3_aa: CASSIRQGAGEQYF
cdr3_nt: TGTGCCAGCTCAATTAGACAGGGGGCAGGGGAGCAGTACTTC

v_call: TRBV27
d_call: -
j_call: TRBJ2-3
clone_size: -
cdr3_aa: CASKVGGTDTQYF
cdr3_nt: TGTGCCAGCAAGGTAGGGGGCACAGATACGCAGTATTTT

v_call: TRBV30
d_call: TRBD2
j_call: TRBJ2-2
clone_size: once
cdr3_aa: CAWRLGSGRSTGELFF
cdr3_nt: TGTGCCTGGAGACTGGGTAGCGGGAGGAGCACCGGGGAGCTGTTTTTT

v_call: TRBV5-1
d_call: TRBD2
j_call: TRBJ2-5
clone_size: -
cdr3_aa: CASSNTPPTSGKETQYF
cdr3_nt: TGCGCCAGCAGCAATACCCCCCCGACTAGCGGGAAAGAGACCCAGTACTTC

v_call: TRBV19
d_call: TRBD1
j_call: TRBJ2-1
clone_size: -
cdr3_aa: CASSWIYFGTGGNEQFF
cdr3_nt: TGTGCCAGTAGTTGGATATACTTCGGGACAGGGGGAAATGAGCAGTTCTTC

v_call: TRBV7-2
d_call: TRBD1
j_call: TRBJ2-5
clone_size: -
cdr3_aa: CASSHRGMETQYF
cdr3_nt: TGTGCCAGCAGTCACAGGGGGATGGAGACCCAGTACTTC

v_call: TRBV10-1
d_call: TRBD2
j_call: TRBJ2-3
clone_size: -
cdr3_aa: CASSEISGRNTDTQYF
cdr3_nt: TGCGCCAGCAGTGAGATTAGCGGGAGGAACACAGATACGCAGTATTTT

v_call: TRBV9
d_call: TRBD1
j_call: TRBJ2-3
clone_size: -
cdr3_aa: CASSTTPGGDTQYF
cdr3_nt: TGTGCCAGCAGCACGACCCCAGGGGGAGATACGCAGTATTTT

v_call: TRBV10-1
d_call: -
j_call: TRBJ1-2
clone_size: -
cdr3_aa: CASSEVQGYYTGYTF
cdr3_nt: TGCGCCAGCAGTGAGGTCCAGGGGTATTATACCGGGTACACCTTC

v_call: TRBV2
d_call: TRBD2
j_call: TRBJ2-4
clone_size: -
cdr3_aa: CASINLAEEKNIQYF
cdr3_nt: TGTGCCAGCATTAATCTAGCGGAGGAGAAAAACATTCAGTACTTC

v_call: TRBV10-2
d_call: -
j_call: TRBJ2-3
clone_size: -
cdr3_aa: CASSESRGYDTQYF
cdr3_nt: TGCGCCAGCAGTGAGTCCCGGGGTTATGATACGCAGTATTTT

v_call: TRBV5-1
d_call: -
j_call: TRBJ1-4
clone_size: -
cdr3_aa: CASSLPQNGEKLFF
cdr3_nt: TGCGCCAGCAGCTTGCCGCAGAACGGGGAAAAACTGTTTTTT

v_call: TRBV5-1
d_call: -
j_call: TRBJ1-4
clone_size: -
cdr3_aa: CASSPGSVNEKLFF
cdr3_nt: TGCGCCAGCAGCCCTGGTTCAGTTAATGAAAAACTGTTTTTT

v_call: TRBV7-9
d_call: -
j_call: TRBJ1-2
clone_size: -
cdr3_aa: CSSSLGGTPDGYTF
cdr3_nt: TGTTCCAGCAGCTTAGGTGGGACACCCGATGGCTACACCTTC